A single sample gave rise to the 7 T cell receptor beta chains below, sequenced in a study of cytomegalovirus exposure and HLA in healthy donors. Vbeta (60) and Jbeta (13) primers were used in the PCR. Method: immunoSEQ multiplex PCR; TCRdb's copy keeps in-frame clones and lacks some. In the table there are about 200,000 clones, approximately 81% of which are singletons. The sample comprised PBMCs. Receptors were obtained from a man younger than 40 in good health and CMV-seronegative.

This clone was recorded a few times. V and J are TRBV4-3 and TRBJ2-3; 10 bases are shared with TRBD1. The germline gives CDR1 LGHNA, CDR2 YSLEER. The CDR3 length is 17 residues. The V segment lost 0 bases and the J segment 6 bases; nucleotides outside the gene matches: 9. The CDR3 DNA reads TGCGCCAGCAGCCAAGATGTTCCGGGACAGGGGTCGGATACGCAGTATTTT. Protein sequence: CASSQDVPGQGSDTQYF.

The rearrangement links TRBV7-2 to TRBJ2-5; D might be TRBD1 (5 bases). The germline V and J ends were trimmed by 1 base and 4 bases, with 13 bases remaining between them. This CDR3 has 15 amino acids. Germline loops: CDR1 SGHTA, CDR2 FQGNSA. In nucleotides, the CDR3 is TGTGCCAGCAGCTTAGTCTGGGGAAGGGGAGAGACCCAGTACTTC. This translates into CASSLVWGRGETQYF.

This chain connects TRBV14 to TRBJ1-1; 8 bases map to TRBD1. The CDR3 totals 14 residues. With V trimmed by 3 bases and J by 7 bases, 7 bases remained unmatched. CDR1 SGHDN and CDR2 FVKESK come from the germline V gene. The CDR3 spells CASSHWTGYGEAFF. The CDR3 coding sequence is TGTGCCAGCAGCCATTGGACAGGGTACGGTGAAGCTTTCTTT.

This clone was detected only a few times. This rearrangement joins TRBV7-9 to TRBJ2-1, with 10 bases lining up with TRBD1. Trimming at V came to 0 bases and at J to 6 bases, leaving 2 bases not matched to a gene. Germline CDR1 SEHNR, CDR2 FQNEAQ (reference sequence). There are 15 residues in the CDR3. The CDR3 is CASSLAGQGLNEQFF. The CDR3 DNA reads as TGTGCCAGCAGCTTAGCGGGACAGGGGCTCAATGAGCAGTTCTTC.

The chain employs TRBV5-4 and TRBJ2-1; D may be TRBD2 (7 bases). Germline values: CDR1 SGHNT, CDR2 YYREEE (reference sequence). This CDR3 has 15 residues. V was shortened by 0 bases and J by 4 bases, with 11 bases between the two germline ends. The CDR3 DNA reads TGTGCCAGCAGCTTGGAACAGGGAGGGTACAATGAGCAGTTCTTC. Translation: CASSLEQGGYNEQFF.

The chain combines TRBV7-3 with TRBJ2-5; D possibly corresponds to TRBD2 (7 bases). V dropped 2 bases and J dropped 1 base, with 8 bases sitting between them. Germline loops: CDR1 SGHTA, CDR2 FQGTGA. The length of the CDR3 is 14 residues. The CDR3 sequence is CASSLAGAQETQYF. CDR3 bases: TGTGCCAGCAGCTTAGCGGGGGCCCAAGAGACCCAGTACTTC. Together with reference TRBV7-3 and TRBJ2-5, the CDR3 gives the full variable domain: GAGVSQTPSNKVTEKGKYVELRCDPISGHTALYWYRQSLGQGPEFLIYFQGTGAADDSGLPNDRFFAVRPEGSVSTLKIQRTERGDSAVYLCASSLAGAQETQYFGPGTRLLVL.

This clone occurred once. The CDR3, as DNA: TGTGCCAGCAGTTCGGACACCTCTTTACTGTTTTTT. This sequence encodes CASSSDTSLLFF. The chain couples TRBV6-5 to TRBJ1-4; a weak D match, TRBD1 (5 bases). In germline, CDR1 is MNHEY, CDR2 SVGAGI. Trimming took off 4 bases at V and 13 bases at J, with 13 bases between the two ends. The CDR3 extends over 12 amino acids.